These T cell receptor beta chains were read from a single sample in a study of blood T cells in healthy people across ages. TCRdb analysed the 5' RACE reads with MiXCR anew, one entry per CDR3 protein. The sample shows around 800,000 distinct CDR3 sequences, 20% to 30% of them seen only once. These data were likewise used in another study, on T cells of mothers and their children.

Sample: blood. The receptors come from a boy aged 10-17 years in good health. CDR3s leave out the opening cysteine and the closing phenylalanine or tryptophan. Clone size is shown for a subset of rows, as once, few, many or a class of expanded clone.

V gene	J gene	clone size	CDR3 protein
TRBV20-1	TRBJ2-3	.	SARGIGMTDTQY
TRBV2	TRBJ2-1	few	ASSGGLGIDNEQF
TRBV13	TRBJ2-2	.	ASSRQEAGELF
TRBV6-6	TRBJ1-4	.	ASSPVSGGEKLF
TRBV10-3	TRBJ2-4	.	AISDKAKNIQY
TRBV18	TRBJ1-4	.	ASSPGRGGEKPF
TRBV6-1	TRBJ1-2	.	ASSPTTGGYT
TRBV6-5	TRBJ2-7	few	ASRSLGGGAHEQY
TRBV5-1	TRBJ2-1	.	ASSPPRVAAYNERF
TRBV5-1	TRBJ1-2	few	SSRSSGPNPRTGYT
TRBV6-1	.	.	ASSAPGQSSYEQY
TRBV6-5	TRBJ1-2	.	ASRTHRARGYT
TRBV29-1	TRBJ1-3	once	SVLDWDSGNTIY
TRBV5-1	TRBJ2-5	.	ASSLQTSGARRTQY
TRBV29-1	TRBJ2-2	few	SVEGRRPGELF
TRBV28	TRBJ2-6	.	ASSSGLGEGANVLT
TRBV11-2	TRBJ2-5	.	ASSRRTSGGVRETQY
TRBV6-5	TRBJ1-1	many	ASSYGGMNTEAF
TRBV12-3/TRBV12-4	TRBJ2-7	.	ASSFGGFEQY
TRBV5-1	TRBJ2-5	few	ASSGGLGETQY
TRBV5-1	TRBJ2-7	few	ASRGGVDYEQY
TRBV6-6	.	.	ASALAPTYEQY
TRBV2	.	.	ASREQGNEQF
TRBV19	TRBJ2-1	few	ASSIRGGLNEQF
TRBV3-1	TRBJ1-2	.	ASSQDYRGGYGYT
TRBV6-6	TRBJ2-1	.	ASSRGTGLNEQF
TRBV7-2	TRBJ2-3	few	ASSLRRGRRGADTQY
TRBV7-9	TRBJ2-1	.	ASIAPQGVHEQF
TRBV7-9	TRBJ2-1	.	ASSLPGGNNEQF
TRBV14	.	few	ASSHPGQGPSYEQY
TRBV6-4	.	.	ASSDGTANEQF
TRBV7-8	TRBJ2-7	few	ASSLVAGVYEQY
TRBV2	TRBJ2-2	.	ASRGLAGGGELF
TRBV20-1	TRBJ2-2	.	SASGDTGELF
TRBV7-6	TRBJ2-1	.	ASSLVKRGASSYNEQF
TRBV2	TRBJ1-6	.	ASSGPTGANSPLH
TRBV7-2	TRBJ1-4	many	ASSPVPYPDSEKLF
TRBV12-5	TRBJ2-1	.	ASVPQYNEQF
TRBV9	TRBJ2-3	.	ASSPQGGQADTQY
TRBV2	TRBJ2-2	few	ASWRPENTGELF
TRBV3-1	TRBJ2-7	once	ASSFYKGRSSYEQY
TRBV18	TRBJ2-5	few	ASSPPAQETQY
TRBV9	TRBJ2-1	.	ASSGAGGSSYNEQF
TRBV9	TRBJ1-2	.	ASSAQGMANYGYT
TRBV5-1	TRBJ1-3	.	ASSLGTDSGNTIY
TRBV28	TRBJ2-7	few	ASSLYLREPGLSSYEQY
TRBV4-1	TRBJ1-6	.	ASSQENSGAGNSPLH
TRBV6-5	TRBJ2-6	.	ASSSGFSGANVLT
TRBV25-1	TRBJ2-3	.	ASRKPGQGSLDTQY
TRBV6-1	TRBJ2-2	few	ASTSSLGVPNTGELF